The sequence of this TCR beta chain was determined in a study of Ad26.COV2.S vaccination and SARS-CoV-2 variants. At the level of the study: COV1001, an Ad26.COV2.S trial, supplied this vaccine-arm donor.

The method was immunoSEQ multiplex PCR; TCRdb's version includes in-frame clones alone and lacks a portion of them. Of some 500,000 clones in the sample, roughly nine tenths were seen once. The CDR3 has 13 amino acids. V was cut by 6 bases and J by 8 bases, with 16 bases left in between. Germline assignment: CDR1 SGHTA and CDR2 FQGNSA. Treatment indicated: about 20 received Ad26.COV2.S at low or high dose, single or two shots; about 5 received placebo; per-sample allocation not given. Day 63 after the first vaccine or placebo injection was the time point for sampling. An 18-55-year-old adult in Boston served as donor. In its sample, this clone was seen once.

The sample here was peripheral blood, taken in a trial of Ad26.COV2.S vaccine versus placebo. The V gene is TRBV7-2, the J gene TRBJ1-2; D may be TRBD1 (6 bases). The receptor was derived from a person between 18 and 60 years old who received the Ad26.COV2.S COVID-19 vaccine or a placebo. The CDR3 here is CASSNEKTGGYTF. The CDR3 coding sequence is TGTGCCAGCAGTAACGAAAAGACAGGCGGCTACACCTTC. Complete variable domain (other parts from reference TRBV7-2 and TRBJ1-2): GAGVSQSPSNKVTEKGKDVELRCDPISGHTALYWYRQSLGQGLEFLIYFQGNSAPDKSGLPSDRFSAERTGGSVSTLTIQRTQQEDSAVYLCASSNEKTGGYTFGSGTRLTVV.